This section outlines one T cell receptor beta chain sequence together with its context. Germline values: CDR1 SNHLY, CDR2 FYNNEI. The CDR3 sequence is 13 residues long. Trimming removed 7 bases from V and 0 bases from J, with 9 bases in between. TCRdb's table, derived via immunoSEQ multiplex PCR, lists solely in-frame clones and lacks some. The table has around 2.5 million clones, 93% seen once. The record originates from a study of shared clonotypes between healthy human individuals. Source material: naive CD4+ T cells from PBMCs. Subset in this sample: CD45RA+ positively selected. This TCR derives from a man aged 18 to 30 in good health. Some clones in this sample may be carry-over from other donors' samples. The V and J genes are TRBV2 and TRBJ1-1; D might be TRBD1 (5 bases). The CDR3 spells CASIREVNTEAFF. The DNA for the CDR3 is TGTGCCAGCATCAGGGAGGTGAACACTGAAGCTTTCTTT.